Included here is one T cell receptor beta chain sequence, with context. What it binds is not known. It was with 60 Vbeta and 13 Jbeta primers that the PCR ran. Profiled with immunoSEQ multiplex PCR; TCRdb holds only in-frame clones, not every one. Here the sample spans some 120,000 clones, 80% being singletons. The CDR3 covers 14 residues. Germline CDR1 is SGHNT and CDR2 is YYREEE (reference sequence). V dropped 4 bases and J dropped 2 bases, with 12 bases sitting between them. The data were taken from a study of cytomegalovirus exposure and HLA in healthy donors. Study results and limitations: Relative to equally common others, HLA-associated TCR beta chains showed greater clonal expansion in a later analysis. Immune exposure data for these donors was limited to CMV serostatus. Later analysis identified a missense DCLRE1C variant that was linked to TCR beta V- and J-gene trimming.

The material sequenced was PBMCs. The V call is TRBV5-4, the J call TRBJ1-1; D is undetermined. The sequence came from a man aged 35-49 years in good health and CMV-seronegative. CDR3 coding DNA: TGTGCCAGCAGCAAGGTGGCGGCTAACACTGAAGCTTTCTTT. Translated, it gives CASSKVAANTEAFF.